A selection of T cell receptor beta chains follows, all from one sample in a study of OX40 agonist ivuxolimab in advanced cancers. Sequenced by immunoSEQ multiplex PCR; TCRdb stores in-frame clones only, minus some. The table has roughly 65,000 clones, around 90% seen once; the top ten hold approximately 0.37%. Sample: CD4+ or CD8+ T cells sorted from blood, taken in a trial of the OX40 agonist ivuxolimab. These receptors were obtained from an adult with an advanced solid tumor such as melanoma, head and neck, liver or kidney cancer. The conserved cysteine and the conserved F or W are not part of the CDR3 here. The order of the fields is V gene, CDR3 length, clone size, D gene, CDR3 protein. D genes are given only for firm matches. Rows may omit the clone size; those that give it use once, few, many or a size class.

>TRBV5-6|12|-|-
ASSSDRHNSPLH
>TRBV13|13|-|TRBD2
ASSYVGTSRNTQY
>TRBV6-1|10|-|-
ASRPTTDTQY
>TRBV30|10|-|-
AWISSTTEAF
>TRBV6-1|17|-|-
ASSEAREMSTGWSQPQH
>TRBV19|12|-|-
ASIQDSSGNTIY
>TRBV4-3|11|once|-
ASSQDHRSKAF
>TRBV7-2|13|-|-
ASSPAQRPGYGYT
>TRBV7-2|12|-|TRBD2
ASSSSGPGETQY
>TRBV19|10|-|-
ASSQLEDTQY
>TRBV14|13|-|TRBD1
ASSQLQGAINEQF
>TRBV6-1|13|-|-
ASRSGQGGLYEQY
>TRBV4-1|14|-|TRBD2
ASTAIRGGPPDTQY
>TRBV5-5|12|few|-
ASSLRLATYEQY
>TRBV6-5|12|few|TRBD1
ASTRQGWNSPLH
>TRBV18|13|-|-
ASSPLEGYNSPLH
>TRBV10-3|15|-|TRBD1
ASTSGTGGTGANVLT
>TRBV2|12|-|-
ASNREATNEKLF
>TRBV27|11|-|-
ASSPAEGETQY
>TRBV9|10|-|-
ASSSQRDTQY
>TRBV5-4|10|-|-
ASSGGKAELF
>TRBV7-6|13|-|-
ASSSIFGSSYEQY
>TRBV7-9|11|-|-
ASSLNTGAEQY
>TRBV10-2|12|once|-
ASTGPGGNQPQH
>TRBV5-1|14|-|TRBD2
ASSPGTSAPADTQY
>TRBV6-6|13|-|-
ASSYSGAEDEKLF
>TRBV5-1|15|-|TRBD2
ASSPGTSGGYPYEQY
>TRBV6-5|12|-|TRBD1
ASESDRGQTPLH
>TRBV7-8|11|-|-
ASSPQDSYGYT
>TRBV7-9|11|-|TRBD2
ASSLGGGRAQY
>TRBV6-1|12|once|-
ASKEDGQNTEAF
>TRBV6-1|12|-|TRBD1
ASDWTGATDTQY
>TRBV18|10|few|-
ASHSGVGELF
>TRBV10-1|10|-|-
ASSDRENTIY
>TRBV7-9|13|-|TRBD2
ASSLDLAGRETQY
>TRBV27|14|-|TRBD1
ASSPRQGGIFYEQY